This passage covers 21 T cell receptor beta chains from one sample sequenced in a study of cytomegalovirus exposure and HLA in healthy donors. PCR used 60 Vbeta primers and 13 Jbeta primers. The data were produced by immunoSEQ multiplex PCR, yet TCRdb's version contains in-frame clones alone and is incomplete. The sample carries about 150,000 clones, about 81% recorded once. Sequences were obtained from PBMCs. The receptors here all came from a man in his thirties or forties in good health and CMV-seronegative.

The gene calls are TRBV10-2 and TRBJ1-6; a possible D gene is TRBD1 (6 bases). CDR1 is WSHSY and CDR2 is SAAADI in the germline V gene. This CDR3 spans 16 amino acids. V was trimmed by 6 bases and J by 0 bases, leaving 12 bases between them. The CDR3 sequence is CASRETGSSYNSPLHF. As DNA, the CDR3 is TGCGCCAGCAGAGAAACAGGGAGCTCCTATAATTCACCCCTCCACTTT.

This chain joins TRBV5-1 and TRBJ2-1, with D possibly TRBD2 on 6 matching bases. CDR3 length: 15 residues. Trimming left V 0 bases short and J 9 bases short, with 16 bases between. The germline V gene encodes CDR1 SGHRS and CDR2 YFSETQ. The CDR3 DNA is TGCGCCAGCAGCTTGGCCACTAGCTGGGGCGTTGAGCAGTTCTTC. It translates to CASSLATSWGVEQFF. Variable domain in full (rest from reference TRBV5-1 and TRBJ2-1): KAGVTQTPRYLIKTRGQQVTLSCSPISGHRSVSWYQQTPGQGLQFLFEYFSETQRNKGNFPGRFSGRQFSNSRSEMNVSTLELGDSALYLCASSLATSWGVEQFFGPGTRLTVL.

This chain connects TRBV9 to TRBJ2-1, with D perhaps matching TRBD2 (5 bases). The germline V gene encodes CDR1 SGDLS and CDR2 YYNGEE. This CDR3 spans 14 amino acids. Trimming took 0 bases from V and 5 from J, leaving 9 bases between them. The CDR3 sequence is CASSVDSADNEQFF. The DNA of the CDR3 is TGTGCCAGCAGCGTAGATAGCGCTGACAATGAGCAGTTCTTC.

This clone has a single count. V usage is TRBV9 and J usage is TRBJ2-5, with D possibly TRBD1 on 5 matching bases. This CDR3 is 16 amino acids long. CDR1 is SGDLS and CDR2 is YYNGEE in the germline V gene. Trimming stripped 3 bases from V and 7 bases from J, with 22 bases between. The CDR3: CASSASIGHGLGTQYF. CDR3 bases: TGTGCCAGCAGCGCCAGCATCGGACACGGGCTCGGGACCCAGTACTTC.

The chain is built from TRBV5-1 and TRBJ2-5; TRBD1 might be the D (5 bases). The CDR3 is 14 amino acids. Germline V lookup: CDR1 SGHRS, CDR2 YFSETQ. V lost 0 bases, J lost 5 bases, and 11 bases lay in between. This chain's CDR3 is CASSLGSGRETQYF. CDR3 DNA sequence: TGCGCCAGCAGCTTGGGGTCAGGGCGGGAGACCCAGTACTTC.

The genes are TRBV30 and TRBJ1-2; tentatively, D is TRBD1 (5 bases). The CDR3 is 13 amino acids. The germline V gene encodes CDR1 GTSNPN and CDR2 SVGIG (reference sequence). Trimming pared 4 bases from V and 5 bases from J, leaving 14 bases between. CDR3 DNA: TGTGCCTGGACCCCAGACAGAGGATATGGCTACACCTTC. This codes for CAWTPDRGYGYTF.

The chain combines TRBV5-1 with TRBJ2-3; D gene uncertain. CDR1 and CDR2 (germline): SGHRS, YFSETQ. CDR3 length: 14 amino acids. Between the trimmed V and J ends, which lost 0 bases and 5 bases, there was a span of 10 bases. The CDR3 region is CASSLGSPGDTQYF. The CDR3 DNA reads as TGCGCCAGCAGCTTGGGGTCCCCGGGAGATACGCAGTATTTT.

This clone is a singleton in its sample. The V and J genes are TRBV19 and TRBJ2-5; 11 bases map to TRBD2. The J call may be mistaken, given a closer DNA end match to TRBJ2-7. The CDR3 has 15 residues. CDR1 and CDR2 (germline): LNHDA, SQIVND (reference sequence). CDR3 region: CASSDPGLADYEQYF. CDR3 nucleotides: TGTGCCAGTAGTGACCCGGGACTAGCGGATTACGAGCAGTACTTC.

The chain has TRBV7-9 and TRBJ2-7, with TRBD2 matching over 14 bases. From germline, CDR1 is SEHNR and CDR2 FQNEAQ (reference sequence). The CDR3 contains 17 residues. The V and J ends lost 5 bases and 3 bases, in that order; junction bases with no gene match: 9. CDR3 coding DNA: TGTGCCAGCAGCCAGACTAGCGGGAGGGCGGGAAACTACGAGCAGTACTTC. It is translated as CASSQTSGRAGNYEQYF.

This chain joins TRBV6-6 and TRBJ2-7; possible D gene TRBD1, 5 bases. The germline V gene has CDR1 MNHNY and CDR2 SVGAGI (reference sequence). The length of the CDR3 is 16 residues. V was clipped by 5 bases and J by 0 bases, with 17 bases between them. The CDR3 coding sequence is TGTGCCAGCAGTACTCAGGGTTCTCTAGGCTCCTACGAGCAGTACTTC. Translating gives CASSTQGSLGSYEQYF.

Here the CDR3 DNA reads TGTGCCAGCTCACCATCGGTCAGGGATAACACTGAAGCTTTCTTT. Residues: CASSPSVRDNTEAFF. The chain carries TRBV18 and TRBJ1-1; TRBD1 might be the D (5 bases). This CDR3 region has 15 residues. Trimming stripped 2 bases from V and 2 bases from J, with 12 bases between. Germline CDR1 is KGHSH and CDR2 is LQKENI.

The V call is TRBV5-1, the J call TRBJ2-7; TRBD2 matches at 8 bases. CDR3 length equals 14 residues. The J segment lost 1 base and the V segment lost 3 bases, leaving 3 bases of the junction unmatched. CDR1 SGHRS and CDR2 YFSETQ come from the germline V gene. For the CDR3, the DNA is TGCGCCAGCAGCTCCGGGACTAGTTCCTACGAGCAGTACTTC. Its translation: CASSSGTSSYEQYF. The full variable domain, in which reference TRBV5-1 and TRBJ2-7 provide the parts outside the CDR3, is KAGVTQTPRYLIKTRGQQVTLSCSPISGHRSVSWYQQTPGQGLQFLFEYFSETQRNKGNFPGRFSGRQFSNSRSEMNVSTLELGDSALYLCASSSGTSSYEQYFGPGTRLTVT.

This chain connects TRBV14 to TRBJ2-2; the D gene is possibly TRBD1 (5 bases). The V end was cut by 0 bases, the J end by 1 base, with 9 bases between. The CDR3 is 16 residues long. Germline V CDR1 and CDR2: SGHDN, FVKESK. The CDR3 loop is CASSQEVQGNTGELFF. DNA of the CDR3: TGTGCCAGCAGCCAAGAGGTTCAGGGGAACACCGGGGAGCTGTTTTTT. Full variable domain (outside the CDR3, taken from reference TRBV14 and TRBJ2-2): EAGVTQFPSHSVIEKGQTVTLRCDPISGHDNLYWYRRVMGKEIKFLLHFVKESKQDESGMPNNRFLAERTGGTYSTLKVQPAELEDSGVYFCASSQEVQGNTGELFFGEGSRLTVL.

V usage is TRBV6-1 and J usage is TRBJ1-2, with 7 bases identical to TRBD1. Per germline, CDR1 MNHNS and CDR2 SASEGT. V lost 2 bases to trimming and J lost 1 base; unmatched junction nucleotides: 13. The CDR3 spans 18 residues. The CDR3 here is CASSEPYSGTEINYGYTF. CDR3 nucleotides: TGTGCCAGCAGTGAACCATACTCCGGGACAGAGATTAACTATGGCTACACCTTC.

The chain recombines TRBV23-1 with TRBJ2-5, with 13 bases lining up with TRBD2. The assigned J gene may be wrong: the sequence end matches TRBJ2-7 better. TRBV23-1 is given ORF status, its function remaining uncertain. The CDR3 sequence is 16 residues long. The chain's CDR3 is CASSQSTSGGGYEQYF. As DNA, the CDR3 is TGCGCCAGCAGTCAATCCACTAGCGGGGGGGGCTACGAGCAGTACTTC.

This clone was seen only once. This rearrangement joins TRBV6-5 to TRBJ1-1; 9 positions agree with TRBD1. The CDR3 has 15 residues. Trimming took 0 bases from V and 11 from J; bases not matched to a gene: 10. Germline-derived CDR1 and CDR2 are MNHEY and SVGAGI. The CDR3: CASSYSFTGGAAAFF. CDR3 nucleotides: TGTGCCAGCAGTTACTCGTTTACAGGGGGCGCAGCCGCTTTCTTT.

CDR3 in amino acids: CASSESGSGNTIYF. The CDR3 DNA sequence: TGTGCCAGCAGTGAATCCGGCTCTGGAAACACCATATATTTT. This chain joins TRBV25-1 and TRBJ1-3; D is unresolved. The CDR3 totals 14 residues. Trimming shortened V by 1 base and J by 0 bases, and 4 bases separated the two germline ends. From germline, CDR1 is MGHDK and CDR2 SYGVNS.

This chain connects TRBV5-1 to TRBJ1-2; D might be TRBD1 (5 bases). CDR3 length: 12 residues. Germline assignment: CDR1 SGHRS and CDR2 YFSETQ. V was trimmed by 9 bases and J by 2 bases, leaving 11 bases between them. The CDR3 loop is CATPTANYGYTF. The CDR3 DNA is TGCGCCACCCCGACAGCCAACTATGGCTACACCTTC.

The rearrangement uses TRBV10-2 and TRBJ1-2, with TRBD1 as a possible D gene (5 bases). The ends were cut back, 4 bases at V and 1 base at J, with 7 bases in the middle. The CDR3 sequence is 13 residues long. Germline values: CDR1 WSHSY, CDR2 SAAADI. CDR3 region: CASSVRGNYGYTF. CDR3 nucleotides: TGCGCCAGCAGTGTAAGGGGTAACTATGGCTACACCTTC.

CDR3 protein: CAIRTGETGELFF. In DNA form, the CDR3 reads TGTGCCATCAGGACTGGGGAGACCGGGGAGCTGTTTTTT. This chain uses TRBV10-3 with TRBJ2-2; TRBD2 might be the D (5 bases). The V and J ends lost 6 bases and 5 bases respectively, with 10 bases between them. In germline, CDR1 is ENHRY, CDR2 SYGVKD. This CDR3 contains 13 residues.

V usage is TRBV2 and J usage is TRBJ1-4; D possibly corresponds to TRBD1 (5 bases). The CDR3 consists of 15 residues. The V and J ends lost 0 bases and 2 bases respectively, with 7 bases between them. Per germline, CDR1 SNHLY and CDR2 FYNNEI. The CDR3 nucleotides read TGTGCCAGCAGTGAAGCGGGGCTTACTAATGAAAAACTGTTTTTT. Translation gives CASSEAGLTNEKLFF.